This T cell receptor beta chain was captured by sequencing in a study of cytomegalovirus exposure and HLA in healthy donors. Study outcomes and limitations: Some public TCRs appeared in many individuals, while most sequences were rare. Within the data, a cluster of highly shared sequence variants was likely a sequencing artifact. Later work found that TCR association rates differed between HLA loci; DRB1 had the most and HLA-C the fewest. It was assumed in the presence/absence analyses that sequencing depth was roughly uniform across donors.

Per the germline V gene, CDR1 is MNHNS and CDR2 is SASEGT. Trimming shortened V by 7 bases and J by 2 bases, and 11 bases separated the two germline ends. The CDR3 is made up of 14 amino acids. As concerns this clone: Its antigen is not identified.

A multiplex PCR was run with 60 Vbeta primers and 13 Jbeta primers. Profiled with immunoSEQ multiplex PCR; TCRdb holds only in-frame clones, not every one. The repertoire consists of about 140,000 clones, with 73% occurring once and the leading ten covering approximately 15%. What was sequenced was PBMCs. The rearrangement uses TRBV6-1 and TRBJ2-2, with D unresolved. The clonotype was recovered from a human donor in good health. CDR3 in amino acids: CASTGGFNTGELFF. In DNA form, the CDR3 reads TGTGCCAGCACCGGCGGCTTTAACACCGGGGAGCTGTTTTTT.